This T cell receptor (beta chain) came from a study of shared clonotypes between healthy human individuals. Study findings and constraints: In having few donors, the study represented limited genetic and exposure-history diversity.

A remark on this clone: The antigen remains unidentified.

This CDR3 comprises 16 residues. V lost 1 base and J 3 bases, leaving 17 bases between the germline ends. CDR1 and CDR2 from the germline V gene are SGHDT and YYEEEE. Libraries were prepared by immunoSEQ multiplex PCR; TCRdb keeps only in-frame clonotypes and omits some of them. The data contain about 820,000 clones, roughly 92% of them singletons. Terminally differentiated effector memory CD45RA+ cells were left out of the naive CD8 fraction, which was CD45RO-negative and positively selected for CCR7. The chain employs TRBV5-6 and TRBJ2-7; D gene uncertain. Sequenced: naive CD8+ T cells sorted from blood. This TCR came from a man aged 25 to 40 in good health. CDR3 bases: TGTGCCAGCAGCTTGTCACTGGGGTCGATTGACTACGAGCAGTACTTC. The encoded protein is CASSLSLGSIDYEQYF.